The 32 T cell receptor beta chains below all came from one sample that was sequenced in a study of blood T cells in healthy people across ages. With a J-beta primer mix and a sample-barcoded 5' primer, a second PCR ran roughly 6 to 12 cycles. TCRdb reprocessed the 5' RACE reads with MiXCR, giving one entry per CDR3 protein. The top ten clones hold 15% of a sample with fewer than 800,000 distinct CDR3 sequences, about 30% of them seen once. What was sequenced was blood. Every receptor here comes from a woman older than 75 in good health.

Details on this clonotype: A junction boundary mismatches the germline segment, possibly from a read error. CDR3 residues: CASSSNIASGNAIYF. For the CDR3, the DNA is TGCGCCAGCAGCTCAAACATAGCCTCTGGAAACGCCATATATTTT. The chain combines TRBV5-1 with TRBJ1-3, with D unresolved. This CDR3 is 15 amino acids long. CDR1 is SGHRS and CDR2 is YFSETQ in the germline V gene.

The gene calls are TRBV15 and TRBJ2-2; 9 nucleotides align to TRBD2. J lost 5 bases, V lost 6 bases, and 1 base had no gene match. This CDR3 is 13 amino acids long. The germline gives CDR1 LNHNV, CDR2 YYDKDF (reference sequence). DNA for the CDR3: TGTGCCACCAGTCTAGCGGGAACCGGGGAGCTGTTTTTT. Translated: CATSLAGTGELFF.

As regards this clonotype: This may stem from a read error, because a much larger clone lies one nucleotide away. V is TRBV15 and J is TRBJ2-3; maybe TRBD2 (5 bases). Germline V lookup: CDR1 LNHNV, CDR2 YYDKDF (reference sequence). CDR3 size: 15 residues. The CDR3 reads CASSRWAGGTDTQYF. In DNA form, the CDR3 reads TGTGCCTCCAGCAGATGGGCCGGGGGCACAGATACGCAGTATTTT.

As regards this clonotype: Given a much more abundant clone one base away, this may be a read error. The missing conserved phenylalanine or tryptophan at the end of this CDR3 makes a read error likely. The rearrangement uses TRBV5-5 and TRBJ1-1; D is possibly TRBD1 (5 bases). Germline CDR1 reads SGHKS; CDR2 reads YYEKEE (reference sequence). The CDR3 has 15 residues. Trimming left V 3 bases short and J 0 bases short, with 12 bases between. CDR3 DNA: TGTGCCAGCAGCTCGCAAGGGGTGGTGAACACTGAAGCTTTCCTT. This codes for CASSSQGVVNTEAFL.

The chain joins TRBV20-1 to TRBJ2-4; D may correspond to TRBD1 or TRBD2 (7 bases each). The J call may be mistaken, given a closer DNA end match to TRBJ2-5. Germline-derived CDR1 and CDR2 are DFQATT and SNEGSKA (reference sequence). This CDR3 spans 14 amino acids. CDR3 sequence (DNA): TGCAGTCTAAAGGGGGGGACAGACCAAGAGACCCAGTACTTC. It is translated as CSLKGGTDQETQYF.

A word on this clonotype: A read error may account for a junction end that differs from germline. The chain couples TRBV4-1 to TRBJ1-5; a weak D match, TRBD1 (5 bases). The CDR3 spans 15 residues. Germline CDR1 reads MGHRA; CDR2 reads YSYEKL. The CDR3 loop reads CTSSQCGGTNQPQHF. The CDR3 DNA sequence: TGCACCAGCAGCCAGTGCGGGGGGACCAATCAGCCCCAGCATTTT.

This clonotype has ten or more counts. This sequence joins TRBV29-1 and TRBJ1-1, with 7 positions matching TRBD1. The CDR3 loop spans 14 amino acids. Germline CDR1 SQVTM, CDR2 ANQGSEA. Losses at the gene ends were 4 bases for V and 3 bases for J; bases not matched to a gene: 8. The CDR3 protein is CSVALITGDTEAFF. CDR3 DNA: TGCAGCGTTGCCCTAATTACAGGGGACACTGAAGCTTTCTTT.

The chain combines TRBV10-3 with TRBJ2-1; 8 bases map to TRBD1. Per the germline V gene, CDR1 is ENHRY and CDR2 is SYGVKD. The V gene end was trimmed by 2 bases and the J gene end by 6 bases; junction bases not matched to a gene: 3. This CDR3 region has 14 residues. The CDR3 nucleotides are TGTGCCATCAGTGAGGAGGACAGGGTCAATGAGCAGTTCTTC. This codes for CAISEEDRVNEQFF.

This clonotype showed up many times. The chain recombines TRBV5-6 with TRBJ1-2, with 7 bases lining up with TRBD1. This CDR3 comprises 17 residues. The junction had 12 bases not matched to a gene; V was cut back by 2 bases and J by 2 bases. Germline CDR1 SGHDT, CDR2 YYEEEE. CDR3 coding DNA: TGTGCCAGCAGCTTTATTGCACACCGGGACAGCAACTATGGCTACACCTTC. Translation: CASSFIAHRDSNYGYTF.

This sequence joins TRBV12-3 or TRBV12-4 and TRBJ1-1; D not resolved. With 2 bases removed from V and 5 bases from J, the gap between germline ends came to 9 bases. The CDR3 length is 13 residues. CDR3 in DNA: TGTGCCAGCAGTTTATCTGGGAAGACTGAAGCTTTCTTT. This codes for CASSLSGKTEAFF.

The sample holds many counts of this clonotype. This chain joins TRBV5-1 and TRBJ1-2; TRBD1 aligns across 8 bases. Trimming at V came to 3 bases and at J to 4 bases, leaving 5 bases not matched to a gene. The CDR3 is 14 amino acids. Germline lookup yields CDR1 SGHRS and CDR2 YFSETQ. The CDR3 sequence: CASSSETGAYGYTF. CDR3 in DNA: TGCGCCAGCAGCTCGGAGACAGGGGCCTATGGCTACACCTTC.

On this clonotype itself: It may be a read error: a sequence one base away is much more abundant. V gene TRBV20-1 combines with J gene TRBJ2-3; D is undetermined. CDR3 length equals 13 residues. In germline, CDR1 is DFQATT, CDR2 SNEGSKA (reference sequence). The CDR3 region has the DNA TGCAGTGCTACTCCACAACTTACAGATGCGCAGTATTTT. Translated: CSATPQLTDAQYF.

At least ten counts were recorded for this clonotype. The V and J genes are TRBV3-1 and TRBJ2-7, with 9 bases aligning to TRBD1. The CDR3 consists of 14 residues. CDR1 is LGHDT, CDR2 YNNKEL, per germline (reference sequence). Trimming at V came to 2 bases and at J to 6 bases, leaving 5 bases not matched to a gene. CDR3 coding DNA: TGTGCCAGCAGCCAATACAGGGGGCTGGGCGAGCAGTACTTC. This sequence encodes CASSQYRGLGEQYF.

A remark on this clonotype: A much bigger clone sits one base away, suggesting this may be a read error. V gene TRBV2 combines with J gene TRBJ2-5, with TRBD2 matching 9 bases. The J call may be in error: the DNA end matches TRBJ2-1 better. The CDR3 covers 15 residues. In germline, CDR1 is SNHLY, CDR2 FYNNEI. Written as DNA, the CDR3 is TGTGCCAGCAGTGGGTGGCGGGGGGGTCAAGAGACCCAGTTCTTC. It codes for CASSGWRGGQETQFF.

This clonotype occurred many times. The chain uses TRBV5-1 and TRBJ2-7; 7 positions agree with TRBD1. The CDR3 has 16 amino acids. Germline assignment: CDR1 SGHRS and CDR2 YFSETQ. V was clipped by 4 bases and J by 2 bases; unmatched bases: 12. This chain's CDR3 is CASSVTMDRFPYEQYF. The CDR3 bases are TGCGCCAGCAGCGTGACTATGGACAGGTTTCCCTACGAGCAGTACTTC. Looking up the rest from reference TRBV5-1 and TRBJ2-7 gives the full variable domain: KAGVTQTPRYLIKTRGQQVTLSCSPISGHRSVSWYQQTPGQGLQFLFEYFSETQRNKGNFPGRFSGRQFSNSRSEMNVSTLELGDSALYLCASSVTMDRFPYEQYFGPGTRLTVT.

The chain is built from TRBV29-1 and TRBJ1-1; 9 nucleotides agree with TRBD1. V shed 7 bases and J 4 bases; nucleotides not matched to a gene: 7. The CDR3 contains 13 residues. CDR1 is SQVTM, CDR2 ANQGSEA, per germline. The CDR3 sequence: CSGRQGGATEAFF. The CDR3 region has the DNA TGCAGCGGGCGACAGGGGGGTGCCACTGAAGCTTTCTTT.

V usage is TRBV27 and J usage is TRBJ2-7; maybe TRBD2 (5 bases). The J call may be wrong; the DNA end is better matched by TRBJ2-5. The germline V gene encodes CDR1 MNHEY and CDR2 SMNVEV (reference sequence). The CDR3 covers 14 residues. Here the CDR3 reads CASSLNSAWETQYF. The CDR3, as DNA: TGTGCCAGCAGCCTGAATAGCGCTTGGGAGACCCAGTACTTC.

This clonotype was observed at least ten times. The V call is TRBV20-1, the J call TRBJ1-5; 7 bases line up with TRBD1. The CDR3 spans 15 residues. The J segment lost 7 bases and the V segment lost 2 bases, leaving 11 bases of the junction unmatched. CDR1 and CDR2 (germline): DFQATT, SNEGSKA (reference sequence). CDR3 region: CSARTAGTVGQPQHF. CDR3 in DNA: TGCAGTGCTAGAACCGCCGGGACAGTCGGGCAGCCCCAGCATTTT.

The sample holds many counts of this clonotype. This chain links TRBV5-1 with TRBJ2-5; a weak D match, TRBD1 (6 bases). Germline-derived CDR1 and CDR2 are SGHRS and YFSETQ. Trimming cost V 7 bases and J 5 bases, with 18 bases left between them. The CDR3 spans 14 residues. The CDR3 DNA reads TGCGCCAGCGGTCGAGGACAGCCGGGGGAGACCCAGTACTTC. It yields the protein CASGRGQPGETQYF.

Many counts were recorded for this clonotype. The V call is TRBV4-2, the J call TRBJ2-7; D is unclear. The CDR3 has 15 amino acids. CDR1 and CDR2 from the germline V gene are LGHNA and YNFKEQ. Trimming stripped 1 base from V and 0 bases from J, with 10 bases between. The CDR3: CASSQGTSSSYEQYF. The CDR3, as DNA: TGTGCCAGCAGCCAAGGGACGTCAAGCTCCTACGAGCAGTACTTC.

Only a few counts were recorded for this clonotype. The V gene is TRBV27, the J gene TRBJ1-2; TRBD1 is a possible D gene (6 bases). Trimming left V 6 bases short and J 4 bases short, with 12 bases between. Germline V gene data show CDR1 as MNHEY and CDR2 as SMNVEV (reference sequence). This CDR3 contains 13 residues. The CDR3 region has the DNA TGTGCCAGCAGCGGCGGCAGGGGCTATGGCTACACCTTC. This gives the protein CASSGGRGYGYTF.

This clonotype was seen repeatedly, ten times or more. This could be a read error, since a much larger clone is one nucleotide away. The rearrangement links TRBV2 to TRBJ2-1; 7 bases are shared with TRBD1. Germline lookup yields CDR1 SNHLY and CDR2 FYNNEI. The CDR3 has 15 amino acids. The V segment lost 11 bases and the J segment 6 bases; nucleotides outside the gene matches: 16. CDR3 sequence: CAGTLNRGVGNEQFF. CDR3 in DNA: TGTGCCGGCACCCTGAACAGGGGTGTGGGCAATGAGCAGTTCTTC.

This clonotype was counted a few times. An end of the junction does not agree with germline; a read error may underlie this. The chain employs TRBV6-6 and TRBJ1-5, with D uncertain. CDR1 MNHNY and CDR2 SVGAGI come from the germline V gene (reference sequence). There are 15 residues in the CDR3. The CDR3 region has the DNA TGTGCCAGTAGTTACTCGCAGGTAGTAAATCAGCCCCAGCATTTT. This encodes CASSYSQVVNQPQHF.

A few counts support this clonotype. The rearrangement uses TRBV7-9 and TRBJ2-1, with D unclear. The germline V gene encodes CDR1 SEHNR and CDR2 FQNEAQ (reference sequence). This CDR3 spans 17 amino acids. Trimming pared 1 base from V and 5 bases from J, leaving 18 bases between. The CDR3 nucleotides are TGTGCCAGCAGCTTAGAGTGGGCCCTTAATCGAAACAATGAGCAGTTCTTC. This sequence encodes CASSLEWALNRNNEQFF.

This chain connects TRBV30 to TRBJ2-7; 7 bases are a match to TRBD2. The CDR3 has 13 amino acids. The trim removed 2 bases at V and 6 bases at J, leaving 7 bases unmatched. Germline-derived CDR1 and CDR2 are GTSNPN and SVGIG (reference sequence). CDR3 in amino acids: CAWSPSGEGEQYF. The CDR3 DNA reads as TGTGCCTGGAGTCCCAGCGGGGAGGGCGAGCAGTACTTC.

Many counts were recorded for this clonotype. The chain uses TRBV7-3 and TRBJ2-7; D call uncertain. Trimming removed 5 bases at V and 0 bases at J, with 11 bases between. This CDR3 comprises 14 residues. Germline V CDR1 and CDR2: SGHTA, FQGTGA. Here the CDR3 reads CASSIGRNSYEQYF. The CDR3 nucleotides are TGTGCCAGCAGCATTGGACGCAACTCCTACGAGCAGTACTTC.

This CDR3 reads CASSVGPTGELFF. In DNA form, the CDR3 reads TGTGCCAGCAGTGTCGGACCCACCGGGGAGCTGTTTTTT. The rearrangement uses TRBV2 and TRBJ2-2; D not certain. Trimming cost V 4 bases and J 4 bases, with 7 bases left between them. Per the germline V gene, CDR1 is SNHLY and CDR2 is FYNNEI. The length of the CDR3 is 13 residues.

The chain carries TRBV20-1 and TRBJ1-1; no clear D gene. CDR1 and CDR2 (germline): DFQATT, SNEGSKA (reference sequence). This CDR3 region has 13 residues. V gave up 3 bases and J gave up 4 bases, with 12 bases separating them. Here the CDR3 reads CSASSPNGTEAFF. CDR3 nucleotide sequence: TGCAGTGCTAGTTCTCCTAACGGCACTGAAGCTTTCTTT.

This clonotype was seen at least ten times. This chain joins TRBV20-1 and TRBJ2-3; a possible D gene is TRBD2 (7 bases). The V and J ends lost 3 bases and 2 bases respectively, with 15 bases between them. CDR3 length: 15 residues. CDR1 and CDR2 from the germline V gene are DFQATT and SNEGSKA (reference sequence). In DNA, the CDR3 is TGCAGTGCTAGGCCTCGTCGGGGGGCCACAGATACGCAGTATTTT. Translated, it gives CSARPRRGATDTQYF.

The chain employs TRBV30 and TRBJ1-1; 9 bases align to TRBD1. The V segment lost 0 bases and the J segment 11 bases; nucleotides outside the gene matches: 10. The CDR3 sequence is 14 residues long. The germline V gene has CDR1 GTSNPN and CDR2 SVGIG (reference sequence). DNA for the CDR3: TGTGCCTGGAGTGTGGACAGGGGACGACTAGGTGCTTTCTTT. It is translated as CAWSVDRGRLGAFF.

The DNA of the CDR3 is TGTGCCAGCAGCCAAGAGGGGACTAGCGGGGGGCTCTCAGATACGCAGTATTTT. This sequence encodes CASSQEGTSGGLSDTQYF. This chain connects TRBV3-1 to TRBJ2-3; 15 nucleotides agree with TRBD2. The V segment lost 0 bases and the J segment 4 bases; nucleotides outside the gene matches: 5. The CDR3 has 18 residues. Germline CDR1 LGHDT, CDR2 YNNKEL (reference sequence).

To note about this clonotype: Just one base apart from a much larger clone, this may be a read error. The genes are TRBV6-5 and TRBJ2-5, with D possibly matching TRBD2 (6 bases). The CDR3 is 13 residues long. Germline values: CDR1 MNHEY, CDR2 SVGAGI. The CDR3 nucleotides read TGTGCCAGCAGTTACGAGACTAGAGAGACCCACTACTTC. Its translation: CASSYETRETHYF.